These 13 T cell receptor beta chains originate from one sample sequenced in a study of blood T cell repertoires in COVID-19 (dated by TCRdb to about 2020). To prepare the library, the immunoSEQ multiplex PCR assay was applied. TCRdb took over this immuneACCESS table, retaining in-frame rearrangements with V and J assigned. Such tables are incomplete; in checked studies, under half of the missing clones stem from an unresolved V gene, and the remainder is unexplained. The sample yields some 180,000 clones; approximately 79% were counted once. The top ten clones comprise under 20% of the sample. The sequenced sample consisted of PBMCs or T cells enriched from blood (not recorded which). These receptor sequences come from a woman between 65 and 79 years old in a cohort exposed to, infected with or recovered from COVID-19 (not recorded which).

V gene TRBV29-1 combines with J gene TRBJ2-7; 8 bases fit TRBD1. The trim removed 4 bases at V and 5 bases at J, leaving 10 bases unmatched. The CDR3 has 14 amino acids. Germline V gene lookup returns CDR1 SQVTM and CDR2 ANQGSEA. The CDR3 protein is CSVVGQGAVHEQYF. CDR3 nucleotides: TGCAGCGTTGTCGGGCAGGGGGCGGTCCACGAGCAGTACTTC.

This clone was observed a handful of times. The chain joins TRBV27 to TRBJ2-4; 11 bases match TRBD2. V lost 5 bases and J lost 6; bases outside the gene matches: 3. From germline, CDR1 is MNHEY and CDR2 SMNVEV (reference sequence). The CDR3 has 14 amino acids. The CDR3 DNA reads as TGTGCCAGCAGTCCACTAGCGGGAGCAAACATTCAGTACTTC. Protein product: CASSPLAGANIQYF.

The chain links TRBV2 to TRBJ2-1; a weak D match, TRBD2 (6 bases). CDR3 length equals 15 residues. V lost 3 bases to trimming and J lost 0 bases, with 9 bases between them. Germline CDR1 SNHLY, CDR2 FYNNEI. CDR3 protein: CASSDSGVSYNEQFF. Here the CDR3 DNA reads TGTGCCAGCAGTGATTCGGGGGTCTCCTACAATGAGCAGTTCTTC.

The chain is built from TRBV19 and TRBJ2-3; 12 bases are a match to TRBD2. Trimming took 5 bases from V and 2 from J; bases not matched to a gene: 5. The germline V gene encodes CDR1 LNHDA and CDR2 SQIVND (reference sequence). CDR3 length: 16 residues. In DNA, the CDR3 is TGTGCCAGTAGTCCCGGACTAGCGGGACTCACAGATACGCAGTATTTT. It is translated as CASSPGLAGLTDTQYF.

The chain links TRBV27 to TRBJ2-1; 9 bases fit TRBD1. After removal of 3 bases from V and 8 bases from J, the junction contained 5 bases not matched to a gene. The CDR3 length is 14 residues. Germline CDR1 reads MNHEY; CDR2 reads SMNVEV (reference sequence). The CDR3 region is CASSFNRGRDEQFF. CDR3 nucleotides: TGTGCCAGCAGTTTTAACAGGGGGCGCGATGAGCAGTTCTTC.

The genes are TRBV14 and TRBJ1-1; tentative D call: TRBD1 (5 bases). This CDR3 is 15 amino acids long. Germline V gene sequence: CDR1 SGHDN, CDR2 FVKESK. V was trimmed by 0 bases and J by 12 bases, leaving 20 bases between them. CDR3 region: CASSQDRTSRPRTFF. CDR3 nucleotide sequence: TGTGCCAGCAGCCAAGATCGGACATCACGCCCGAGGACTTTCTTT.

The chain is built from TRBV7-3 and TRBJ2-7; 7 bases fit TRBD1. CDR1 is SGHTA, CDR2 FQGTGA, per germline. This CDR3 has 12 amino acids. The J segment lost 5 bases and the V segment lost 5 bases, leaving 3 bases of the junction unmatched. The CDR3 DNA reads TGTGCCAGCAGCGAACAGGGGCACGAGCAGTACTTC. Protein sequence: CASSEQGHEQYF.

This clone was observed a handful of times. The chain recombines TRBV10-3 with TRBJ2-3; 8 bases line up with TRBD1. V shed 2 bases, J shed 6 bases, and the junction held 4 bases outside the gene matches. This CDR3 comprises 14 residues. Germline V gene lookup returns CDR1 ENHRY and CDR2 SYGVKD. The CDR3 region has the DNA TGTGCCATCAGTGAGGCAGGGGGCGAGGATACGCAGTATTTT. This gives the protein CAISEAGGEDTQYF.

The rearrangement uses TRBV5-1 and TRBJ2-3; 11 bases line up with TRBD2. V was pared by 0 bases and J by 4 bases, with 7 bases of the junction left unmatched. The CDR3 totals 17 residues. The germline gives CDR1 SGHRS, CDR2 YFSETQ. As DNA, the CDR3 is TGCGCCAGCAGCTTGGGGCTAGCGGGAGGAGGGGCAGATACGCAGTATTTT. Protein: CASSLGLAGGGADTQYF.

This chain links TRBV3-1 (or the pseudogene TRBV3-2) with TRBJ2-1; 14 bases map to TRBD2. Germline trimming cut 4 bases from V and 0 bases from J; bases unmatched to any gene: 8. CDR1 LGHDT and CDR2 YNNKEL come from the germline V gene (reference sequence). This CDR3 comprises 19 residues. DNA for the CDR3: TGTGCCAGCAGCCCCAAGACTAGCGGGAGGGGTGGCTCCTACAATGAGCAGTTCTTC. Protein product: CASSPKTSGRGGSYNEQFF.

This chain connects TRBV5-1 to TRBJ2-1; TRBD2 matches 12 bases. CDR1 and CDR2 (germline): SGHRS, YFSETQ. After removal of 0 bases from V and 10 bases from J, the junction contained 2 bases not matched to a gene. This CDR3 is built from 14 residues. CDR3: CASSLGLAGDEQFF. The CDR3 DNA sequence: TGCGCCAGCAGCTTGGGACTAGCGGGAGACGAGCAGTTCTTC.

The chain is built from TRBV29-1 and TRBJ2-3; 8 bases agree with TRBD1. The V gene's germline CDR1 is SQVTM and CDR2 ANQGSEA. Trimming at V came to 2 bases and at J to 0 bases, leaving 4 bases not matched to a gene. This CDR3 has 15 amino acids. The CDR3 region has the DNA TGCAGCGTTGAACCGGGACAGGCTAGCACAGATACGCAGTATTTT. Its translation: CSVEPGQASTDTQYF.

This clone appeared once. The chain uses TRBV4-1 and TRBJ2-4; no reliable D call. This CDR3 contains 14 residues. The germline V gene encodes CDR1 MGHRA and CDR2 YSYEKL. V lost 1 base to trimming and J lost 0 bases, with 4 bases between them. CDR3 in amino acids: CASSQAGAKNIQYF. The CDR3, as DNA: TGCGCCAGCAGCCAAGCGGGAGCCAAAAACATTCAGTACTTC.